Sequencing of this TCR beta chain was carried out in a study of blood T cell repertoires in COVID-19. Some clones are missing from TCRdb's copy, which holds only in-frame ones; the method was immunoSEQ multiplex PCR. The repertoire consists of about 410,000 clones, with about 90% occurring once and the leading ten covering 0.6%. This CDR3 comprises 14 residues. The germline V gene has CDR1 SGHTA and CDR2 FQGTGA. The trim removed 5 bases at V and 1 base at J, leaving 4 bases unmatched. In the case of this clone: Other nucleotide sequences in the sample specify the same CDR3.

This clonotype originated in a man between 18 and 35 years old who had recovered from COVID-19. The chain combines TRBV7-3 with TRBJ1-1; 7 bases fit TRBD1. The sample was PBMCs or T cells enriched from blood (not recorded which). The chain's CDR3 is CASSPGQANTEAFF. The CDR3 DNA follows: TGTGCCAGCAGCCCCGGACAGGCGAACACTGAAGCTTTCTTT.